This record looks at one T cell receptor beta chain sequence and its context. This clone was recorded once. There is no known antigen for this receptor. The record has no base qualities; no much larger clone is one base away. The CDR3 sequence holds 13 residues, the cysteine and phenylalanine included. Only the CDR3 DNA stays, 39 bases, in frame from base 1. Trimming accounts for 1 base at V and 6 bases at J, while the number of junction bases matched to no gene is 0. The germline V gene encodes CDR1 MNHEY and CDR2 SMNVEV (reference sequence). This sample stems from a study of OX40 agonist ivuxolimab in advanced cancers. About the investigation overall: Ivuxolimab was a fully human IgG2 agonistic monoclonal antibody targeting the costimulatory receptor OX40 (CD134). Intravenous ivuxolimab was administered to patients every 2 weeks at six dose levels: 0.01, 0.1, 0.3, 1.5, 3 and 10 mg/kg. Of the roughly 50 dose-escalation patients, hepatocellular carcinoma was present in roughly 19, melanoma in approximately 15, renal cell carcinoma in 9 and head and neck cancer in 9. The dose-escalation cohort was 82.7% male with a mean age of about 60 years, ranging from roughly 23 to 79. Prior anti-PD-1, anti-PD-L1 or anti-CTLA-4 therapy was permitted, and 30% to 50% of dose-escalation patients had received checkpoint inhibitors. Partial responses occurred in three dose-escalation patients: two with cutaneous melanoma and one with hepatocellular carcinoma. The purpose of peripheral TCRbeta sequencing was to test whether ivuxolimab changed TCR sequence diversity and led to clonal T-cell expansion. The monotherapy dose-escalation portion (N ≈ 57 patients) of the phase I ivuxolimab trial is reported in the paper. Broad study findings and their caveats: Low levels of normalized T-cell clonal expansion were also seen in some nonresponding patients. At doses of 0.1 to 3.0 mg/kg, clonal expansion of both CD4+ and CD8+ T cells in blood was seen between baseline and week 6. In partial responders in the 0.1-3.0 mg/kg groups, normalized peripheral clonal expansion was found to be among the lowest, especially among CD8+ T cells. The antigen specificity of the peripheral T cells that underwent clonal expansion was not determined. After ivuxolimab, more expanded clones were found on average in CD8+ T cells than in CD4+ T cells.

For sequencing of the TCRbeta CDR3 region, genomic DNA was extracted from the sorted cells. The immunoSEQ Assay was used to sequence the TCRbeta CDR3 regions. TCRdb holds this immuneACCESS table with in-frame rearrangements only. Some clones are missing; in checked studies, unresolved V genes explain under half, and the rest has no known cause. The sample contains roughly 64,000 clones, 80% to 90% of them found a single time. Roughly an eighth of the sample lies in the top ten. Patients with a history of autoimmune disease or receiving systemic immunosuppression were excluded from the trial. Peripheral blood for TCR sequencing was collected from all dose cohorts at baseline, on cycle 4 day 1, and on cycle 7 day 1. The samples were taken from a phase I, first-in-human, multicenter, open-label dose-escalation trial of ivuxolimab. The trial enrolled adults with locally advanced or metastatic head and neck squamous cell, hepatocellular, melanoma or renal cell carcinoma. Before TCR sequencing, CD4+ and CD8+ T cells were separately sorted from peripheral blood.

The chain couples TRBV27 to TRBJ2-1, and 7 junction bases match TRBD1. Sample: CD4+ or CD8+ T cells sorted from blood, taken in a trial of the OX40 agonist ivuxolimab. The receptor's source is an adult with an advanced solid tumor such as melanoma, head and neck, liver or kidney cancer. The base sequence is TGTGCCAGCAGTTTATGGACAGGCAATGAGCAGTTCTTC. This translates into CASSLWTGNEQFF.